The 3 T cell receptor beta chains in this list originate from one sample, sequenced in a study of molecular identifiers for immune sequencing clone quantification. TCRdb re-derived calls from the PCR reads in MiXCR, one entry per CDR3 protein. The sample carries approximately 550,000 distinct CDR3 sequences, 20% to 25% recorded once. Material: naive CD8+ T cells from blood, with Jurkat cell RNA spiked in. As to subset: FACS-sorted CD8+CD4-CCR7+CD45RA+ naive T cells. The source is a human donor in good health. Some libraries in this study had Jurkat cell RNA spiked in.

This clonotype was found a few times. This chain connects TRBV6-5 to TRBJ1-2; 7 bases are a match to TRBD1. This CDR3 contains 16 residues. Trimming took 6 bases from V and 6 from J; bases not matched to a gene: 16. Germline V gene sequence: CDR1 MNHEY, CDR2 SVGAGI. The CDR3 here is CASRPQTGNFMDGYTF. The CDR3 DNA is TGTGCCAGCAGGCCTCAGACAGGGAATTTTATGGATGGCTACACCTTC.

In this sample, this clonotype turned up many times. The rearrangement joins TRBV5-4 to TRBJ2-7; 11 positions agree with TRBD2. With V trimmed by 4 bases and J by 2 bases, 5 bases remained unmatched. Germline CDR1 is SGHNT and CDR2 is YYREEE (reference sequence). CDR3 length equals 15 residues. The CDR3 DNA reads as TGTGCCAGCAGCCCCATAGCGGGGGGGACCTACGAGCAGTACTTC. Amino acid sequence: CASSPIAGGTYEQYF.

This clonotype was observed a handful of times. The chain is built from TRBV19 and TRBJ2-7, with TRBD1 matching over 7 bases. This CDR3 is 15 amino acids long. Germline CDR1 reads LNHDA; CDR2 reads SQIVND (reference sequence). The V segment lost 6 bases and the J segment 3 bases; nucleotides outside the gene matches: 11. CDR3 amino acids: CASSPLGQRIYEQYF. The CDR3 DNA reads as TGTGCCAGTAGCCCCTTGGGACAGCGAATCTACGAGCAGTACTTC.